The text below deals with one T cell receptor beta chain. The clone's antigen remains unknown. One base away there is no much larger clone; base qualities are not given. The immunoSEQ Assay, a bias-controlled multiplex PCR, was used to amplify TCRbeta CDR3 regions from genomic DNA. Per the authors' processing: The number of nucleated cells in each sample was estimated from the amplification of reference gene primers within the assay. Sequence reads were collapsed and filtered to measure the absolute abundance of every unique TCRbeta CDR3 rearrangement. Productive Simpson clonality was computed per sample as the square root of Simpson's diversity index over productive rearrangements. In its TCRdb copy, this immuneACCESS table keeps in-frame sequences only and misses some clones. Where compared with another copy, unresolved V genes explain less than half of these, and the others have no known cause. The V and J calls and clone size come from that table; D and trimming were worked out from the DNA. Within this sample are 60,000 to 65,000 clones, with roughly 83% of them counted one time only. 16% of the sample rests with the top ten.

This entry is derived from a study of blood T cell repertoires in COVID-19 (dated by TCRdb to the early 2020s). General notes on the study: Collaborator samples came from the United States, Italy and Spain and covered acute and convalescent phases of COVID-19. The material from the prospective study consisted of cDNA or gDNA derived from T cells, B-cell-depleted T cells, or PBMCs. Deeply sampled blood TCRbeta repertoires from subjects exposed to, actively infected with, or recovered from COVID-19 were included in the dataset. The repertoires were released in a freely available public database meant as a resource for research on the immune response to SARS-CoV-2. Samples came from the ongoing ImmuneRACE study (first 160 participants) plus 1,254 subjects from 6 global collaborators. Nearly every sample came with metadata listing a de-identified subject ID, COVID-19 status, age in years and sex. Where available, HLA class I and class II types were obtained from metadata supplied by the sample provider rather than from assay-based typing. What the study reported, not specific to this receptor: How much clinical and demographic metadata was included differed by source and by participant, and the metadata was provided uncurated.

In Seattle, one collaborating source enrolled patients while the infection was active and tracked those patients longitudinally over the course of disease. Collaborating institutions collected whole blood in K2EDTA tubes following their own protocols. For TCRbeta analysis, collaborator samples were shipped as frozen whole blood, as isolated PBMCs, or as DNA extracted from either sample type. CDR1 and CDR2 are drawn from the germline V gene: SGHTA, FQGNSA. Spanning cysteine to phenylalanine, the CDR3 consists of 16 amino acids. Of the read, only the CDR3 DNA is kept; its 48 bases are in frame from base 1. From V the trimming removes 1 base and from J it removes 12 bases, while the gene matches leave 18 bases of the junction unaccounted for.

This receptor was obtained from a man aged 60 to 75 with COVID-19, enrolled during active disease. The sample was peripheral blood. The V gene is TRBV7-2 and the J gene is TRBJ2-7, with TRBD1 matching 7 junction bases. The CDR3 has the sequence CASSLDLSPRDSQWYF. Read as DNA, the sequence is TGTGCCAGCAGCTTAGATCTCTCACCCCGGGACAGTCAGTGGTACTTC.